A single sample is the source of the 16 T cell receptor beta chains below, sequenced in a study of blood T cell repertoires in COVID-19. Profiling relied on immunoSEQ multiplex PCR, and the TCRdb table lists in-frame clones only, not all of them. This sample has 20,000 to 30,000 clones, with around 92% found just once. Sequenced: peripheral blood. The receptor source for this set is a man in his 70s with active COVID-19.

The table lists this clone with a few counts. The chain joins TRBV27 to TRBJ2-1, with a possible D match to TRBD1 (6 bases). V shed 3 bases and J shed 5 bases, with 8 bases lying between them. Per germline, CDR1 MNHEY and CDR2 SMNVEV (reference sequence). This CDR3 has 13 residues. CDR3 residues: CASSFRQDNEQFF. The CDR3 DNA sequence: TGTGCCAGCAGTTTCCGACAGGACAATGAGCAGTTCTTC.

The chain joins TRBV21-1 to TRBJ2-1; the DNA was not used to check the table's D call, TRBD1. TRBV21-1 constitutes a pseudogene. The CDR3 runs 13 residues. CDR3 region: CASTWTDDNEQFF. In nucleotides, the CDR3 is TGTGCCAGCACATGGACAGACGACAATGAGCAGTTCTTC.

The chain is built from TRBV5-4 and TRBJ1-2; 11 bases map to TRBD1. This CDR3 region has 14 residues. With V trimmed by 4 bases and J by 6 bases, 5 bases remained unmatched. Germline CDR1 and CDR2: SGHNT and YYREEE (reference sequence). This chain's CDR3 is CASSADRGRNGYTF. The CDR3 DNA reads TGTGCCAGCAGCGCGGACAGGGGGCGGAATGGCTACACCTTC.

A remark on this clone: The conserved phenylalanine or tryptophan normally closing the CDR3 is absent here, so this likely arose from a read error. It is unclear where the CDR3 begins or ends on the DNA, so no DNA is shown, and the CDR3 is as TCRdb lists it. The chain joins TRBV20-1 to TRBJ1-1; the table gives TRBD1 as D, unverified against the DNA. The CDR3 has 9 residues if both end residues are counted. CDR1 and CDR2 from the germline V gene are DFQATT and SNEGSKA (reference sequence). The CDR3: CSASPGIPH.

V gene TRBV11-2 combines with J gene TRBJ2-1, with D perhaps matching TRBD2 (5 bases). In germline, CDR1 is SGHAT, CDR2 FQNNGV. CDR3 length: 15 residues. V was cut by 5 bases and J by 8 bases, with 19 bases left in between. CDR3 in DNA: TGTGCCAGCAGCACCTCGAGGGTAGCGTCATATGAGCAGTTCTTC. Its protein is CASSTSRVASYEQFF.

This sequence joins TRBV20-1 and TRBJ1-5, with TRBD1 matching over 8 bases. Germline CDR1 is DFQATT and CDR2 is SNEGSKA (reference sequence). The CDR3 extends over 11 amino acids. After removal of 6 bases from V and 7 bases from J, the junction contained 2 bases not matched to a gene. As DNA, the CDR3 is TGCAGTGCAGGACAGGGACAGCCCCAGCATTTT. It translates to CSAGQGQPQHF.

V usage is TRBV7-9 and J usage is TRBJ1-2; D is ambiguous. This CDR3 contains 12 residues. Germline V lookup: CDR1 SEHNR, CDR2 FQNEAQ (reference sequence). V lost 5 bases to trimming and J lost 6 bases, with 10 bases between them. CDR3: CASSRTVDGYTF. Written as DNA, the CDR3 is TGTGCCAGCAGCAGGACTGTGGATGGCTACACCTTC. The whole variable domain, remainder taken from reference TRBV7-9 and TRBJ1-2, is DTGVSQNPRHKITKRGQNVTFRCDPISEHNRLYWYRQTLGQGPEFLTYFQNEAQLEKSRLLSDRFSAERPKGSFSTLEIQRTEQGDSAMYLCASSRTVDGYTFGSGTRLTVV.

This chain joins TRBV7-2 and TRBJ1-3, with D perhaps matching TRBD1 (6 bases). The germline V and J ends were trimmed by 8 bases and 0 bases, with 14 bases remaining between them. There are 15 residues in the CDR3. Per the germline V gene, CDR1 is SGHTA and CDR2 is FQGNSA. CDR3 nucleotides: TGTGCCAGCTCACCTCAGGGGTCCTCTGGAAACACCATATATTTT. It is translated as CASSPQGSSGNTIYF.

The CDR3: CASSPREGSYAYNEQFF. CDR3 nucleotides: TGCGCCAGCAGCCCCCGTGAGGGTTCGTACGCCTACAATGAGCAGTTCTTC. The J gene is TRBJ2-1, the V gene TRBV4-3; a weak D match, TRBD2 (5 bases). This CDR3 has 17 residues. The V gene's germline CDR1 is LGHNA and CDR2 YSLEER. V was shortened by 4 bases and J by 2 bases, with 18 bases between the two germline ends.

The rearrangement uses TRBV18 and TRBJ1-1; 8 nucleotides agree with TRBD1. The V gene end was trimmed by 6 bases and the J gene end by 5 bases; junction bases not matched to a gene: 5. Germline V CDR1 and CDR2: KGHSH, LQKENI. CDR3 length: 13 amino acids. CDR3: CASSDRDGTEAFF. In DNA, the CDR3 is TGTGCCAGCTCGGACAGGGATGGGACTGAAGCTTTCTTT.

This chain links TRBV5-5 with TRBJ2-7, with 10 bases that match TRBD2. CDR3 size: 14 residues. The J segment lost 1 base and the V segment lost 3 bases, leaving 1 base of the junction unmatched. Germline CDR1 is SGHKS and CDR2 is YYEKEE (reference sequence). For the CDR3, the DNA is TGTGCCAGCAGCTGGACTAGCGGTTCCTACGAGCAGTACTTC. Its protein is CASSWTSGSYEQYF.

The rearrangement uses TRBV7-9 and TRBJ2-2; D call uncertain. V lost 1 base and J lost 6, with 9 bases in between. This CDR3 spans 14 amino acids. CDR1 is SEHNR and CDR2 is FQNEAQ in the germline V gene (reference sequence). Here the CDR3 DNA reads TGTGCCAGCAGCTTAGGCGTCCATGCCGGGGAGCTGTTTTTT. It translates to CASSLGVHAGELFF. The entire variable domain, with the rest obtained from reference TRBV7-9 and TRBJ2-2, is as follows: DTGVSQNPRHKITKRGQNVTFRCDPISEHNRLYWYRQTLGQGPEFLTYFQNEAQLEKSRLLSDRFSAERPKGSFSTLEIQRTEQGDSAMYLCASSLGVHAGELFFGEGSRLTVL.

The rearrangement links TRBV10-3 to TRBJ2-3; no definite D call. This CDR3 contains 13 residues. Deletions cut 4 bases from V and 6 bases from J, with 11 bases between. Per the germline V gene, CDR1 is ENHRY and CDR2 is SYGVKD. CDR3 in DNA: TGTGCCATCAGTGTAACCCAGGTGGATACGCAGTATTTT. Its protein is CAISVTQVDTQYF.

The chain employs TRBV7-9 and TRBJ2-2; TRBD2 matches at 10 bases. Per germline, CDR1 SEHNR and CDR2 FQNEAQ (reference sequence). The CDR3 is 17 amino acids. V was pared by 6 bases and J by 5 bases, with 12 bases of the junction left unmatched. In DNA, the CDR3 is TGTGCCAGCAGTGGGTTTGGACTAGCGGACTTTACCGGGGAGCTGTTTTTT. This encodes CASSGFGLADFTGELFF.

This clone was recorded only once. The chain uses TRBV4-2 and TRBJ2-7; TRBD2 agrees at 10 bases. CDR3 length equals 17 residues. Germline V gene data show CDR1 as LGHNA and CDR2 as YNFKEQ. Germline trimming cut 2 bases from V and 0 bases from J; bases unmatched to any gene: 7. CDR3 bases: TGTGCCAGCAGCCAAAGTACCAGCGGGGGGGTCTCCTACGAGCAGTACTTC. Protein: CASSQSTSGGVSYEQYF.

This clone showed up just once. CDR3 nucleotides: TGTGCCAGCTCACCGACTATGGGCGGGAACAATCAGCCCCAGCATTTT. Protein sequence: CASSPTMGGNNQPQHF. This chain connects TRBV18 to TRBJ1-5; D is ambiguous. CDR3 length: 16 residues. V was pared by 3 bases and J by 3 bases, with 15 bases between. Germline-derived CDR1 and CDR2 are KGHSH and LQKENI.